The clone carrying this TCR beta chain was counted only a few times. No antigen is known for it. One end of the junction does not line up with germline, which may come from a read error. One entry per CDR3 protein results from TCRdb running MiXCR on the reads. The repertoire holds 7,100 or so distinct CDR3 sequences, with approximately 58% as singletons. These data originate in a study of T cell repertoires in cytomegalovirus infection. Study-wide context: TCR beta signatures that were public indicated CMV infection and matching HLA type.

Looked up from germline, CDR1 is MGHRA and CDR2 is YSYEKL. The CDR3 has 16 residues. The sequenced material came from PBMCs, sequenced either directly or after in vitro stimulation (not recorded which). This sequence was found in a human donor in good health (CMV status not recorded). Some clones in this sample may be carry-over from other donors' samples. The chain uses TRBV4-1 and TRBJ1-2; D remains ambiguous. CDR3 nucleotide sequence: TGCGCCAGCCGCCAAGGCCCCCGGGAACAGCTCTATGGCTCCCCCTTC. Amino acids: CASRQGPREQLYGSPF.